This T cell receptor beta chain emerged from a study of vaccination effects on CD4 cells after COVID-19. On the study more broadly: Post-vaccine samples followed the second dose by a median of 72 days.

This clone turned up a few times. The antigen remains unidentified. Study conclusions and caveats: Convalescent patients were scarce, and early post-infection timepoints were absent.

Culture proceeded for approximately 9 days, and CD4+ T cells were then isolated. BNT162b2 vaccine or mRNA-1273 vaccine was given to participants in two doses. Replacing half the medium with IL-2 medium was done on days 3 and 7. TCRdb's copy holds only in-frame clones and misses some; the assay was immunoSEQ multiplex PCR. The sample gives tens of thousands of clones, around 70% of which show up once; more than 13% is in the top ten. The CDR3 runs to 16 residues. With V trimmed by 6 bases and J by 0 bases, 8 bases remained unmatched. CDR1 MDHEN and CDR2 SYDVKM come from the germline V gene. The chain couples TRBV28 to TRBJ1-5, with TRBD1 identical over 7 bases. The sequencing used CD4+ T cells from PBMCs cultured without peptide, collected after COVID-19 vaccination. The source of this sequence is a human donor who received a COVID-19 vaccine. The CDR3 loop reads CASSRPQGVSNQPQHF. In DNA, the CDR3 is TGTGCCAGCAGCCGACCCCAGGGGGTTAGCAATCAGCCCCAGCATTTT.